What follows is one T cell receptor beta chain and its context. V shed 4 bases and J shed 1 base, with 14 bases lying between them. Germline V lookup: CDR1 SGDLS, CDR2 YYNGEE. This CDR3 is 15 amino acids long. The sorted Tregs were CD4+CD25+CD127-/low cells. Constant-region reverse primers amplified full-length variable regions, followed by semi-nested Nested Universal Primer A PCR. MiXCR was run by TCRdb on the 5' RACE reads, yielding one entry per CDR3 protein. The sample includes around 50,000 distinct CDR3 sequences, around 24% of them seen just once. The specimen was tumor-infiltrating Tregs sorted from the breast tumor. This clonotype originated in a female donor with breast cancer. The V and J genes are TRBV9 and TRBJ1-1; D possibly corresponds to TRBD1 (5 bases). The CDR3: CASSRGTLGNTEAFF. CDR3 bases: TGTGCCAGCAGCCGGGGGACTCTGGGGAACACTGAAGCTTTCTTT. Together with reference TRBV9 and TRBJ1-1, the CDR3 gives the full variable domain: DSGVTQTPKHLITATGQRVTLRCSPRSGDLSVYWYQQSLDQGLQFLIQYYNGEERAKGNILERFSAQQFPDLHSELNLSSLELGDSALYFCASSRGTLGNTEAFFGQGTRLTVV.